This T cell receptor beta chain was retrieved from a study of cytomegalovirus exposure and HLA in healthy donors. Findings of the study overall: Differences between HLA loci emerged in a later analysis of TCR association rates, with DRB1 most and HLA-C fewest. An assumption of roughly uniform sequencing depth across donors underlay the presence/absence analyses. In a later analysis, parvovirus B19, influenza, CMV and Epstein-Barr virus appeared linked to several top co-occurrence clusters.

A word on this clone: What it recognizes is unknown.

13 Jbeta primers and 60 Vbeta primers were used for the PCR. Authors' methods: In a later analysis, 79 million or so unique TCR beta chains included roughly 11 million shared by two or more donors. Assay: immunoSEQ multiplex PCR; the TCRdb copy retains only in-frame clones and omits some. The D gene and trimming were derived from the DNA, and the V and J assignments and clone size from that table. The listing contains fewer than 130,000 clones. The TCR originated in a man aged 45-65 years in good health and CMV-seronegative. The sample consisted of PBMCs.

The CDR3 DNA reads as TGTGCCAGCAATTACGGTAGCACAGATACGCAGTATTTT. It codes for CASNYGSTDTQYF. This sequence joins TRBV25-1 and TRBJ2-3; D uncertain. The germline CDR1 and CDR2 sequences are MGHDK and SYGVNS. Trimming took off 7 bases at V and 0 bases at J, with 8 bases between the two ends. The CDR3 totals 13 residues.